The 13 T cell receptor beta chains given below trace back to one sample, sequenced in a study of blood T cell repertoires in COVID-19. Produced via immunoSEQ multiplex PCR; TCRdb's table is partial and in-frame only. The sample consists of 65,000 to 85,000 clones, 70% to 90% of them appearing once. The sequencing input was peripheral blood. The origin of the receptors is a man of 80 years or more with COVID-19, enrolled during active disease.

The gene calls are TRBV7-3 and TRBJ1-1, with a tentative D call TRBD1 (5 bases). V was clipped by 0 bases and J by 5 bases, with 10 bases between them. The CDR3 is 14 residues long. The germline gives CDR1 SGHTA, CDR2 FQGTGA. CDR3 protein: CASSLTPDSTEAFF. CDR3 nucleotide sequence: TGTGCCAGCAGCTTAACCCCAGACAGTACTGAAGCTTTCTTT.

This chain connects TRBV9 to TRBJ1-2, with TRBD1 matching 7 bases. After removal of 5 bases from V and 5 bases from J, the junction contained 6 bases not matched to a gene. CDR3 length equals 13 residues. Germline V lookup: CDR1 SGDLS, CDR2 YYNGEE. The CDR3 is CASSGRGEYGYTF. The DNA of the CDR3 is TGTGCCAGCAGTGGCAGGGGGGAGTATGGCTACACCTTC. The full variable domain, completed using reference TRBV9 and TRBJ1-2, is DSGVTQTPKHLITATGQRVTLRCSPRSGDLSVYWYQQSLDQGLQFLIQYYNGEERAKGNILERFSAQQFPDLHSELNLSSLELGDSALYFCASSGRGEYGYTFGSGTRLTVV.

The chain has TRBV9 and TRBJ1-4, with D perhaps matching TRBD1 (6 bases). The CDR3 contains 16 residues. V lost 3 bases to trimming and J lost 0 bases, with 12 bases between them. Germline assignment: CDR1 SGDLS and CDR2 YYNGEE. The CDR3 region is CASSAGHRATNEKLFF. CDR3 DNA sequence: TGTGCCAGCAGCGCGGGACACAGGGCAACTAATGAAAAACTGTTTTTT.

The CDR3 coding sequence is TGCGCCAGCAGCCGCTTTGCGGGGGAAGAGACCCAGTACTTC. Protein: CASSRFAGEETQYF. The gene calls are TRBV5-1 and TRBJ2-5; 7 bases align to TRBD2. In germline, CDR1 is SGHRS, CDR2 YFSETQ. This CDR3 has 14 residues. V dropped 4 bases and J dropped 3; count of bases not matched to a gene: 6.

This clone has only a few counts. The rearrangement uses TRBV20-1 and TRBJ1-3; D remains unclear. The CDR3 totals 13 residues. Germline values: CDR1 DFQATT, CDR2 SNEGSKA (reference sequence). V was cut by 6 bases and J by 1 base, with 10 bases left in between. CDR3 sequence reads: CSASAGSGNTIYF. The CDR3 nucleotides are TGCAGTGCGAGTGCGGGGTCTGGAAACACCATATATTTT.

This clone was observed a single time. V and J are TRBV18 and TRBJ1-3; D is unresolved. The CDR3 length is 14 residues. Trimming pared 0 bases from V and 2 bases from J, leaving 5 bases between. Germline assignment: CDR1 KGHSH and CDR2 LQKENI. The CDR3 coding sequence is TGTGCCAGCTCACCACCCCGAGCTGGAAACACCATATATTTT. It codes for CASSPPRAGNTIYF.

CDR3 sequence: CASSQDLGASGGNTQYF. CDR3 bases: TGTGCCAGCAGCCAAGATCTTGGGGCTAGCGGGGGGAATACGCAGTATTTT. The gene calls are TRBV4-2 and TRBJ2-3; 11 bases align to TRBD2. After removal of 0 bases from V and 7 bases from J, the junction contained 9 bases not matched to a gene. CDR1 and CDR2 from the germline V gene are LGHNA and YNFKEQ. CDR3 length: 17 residues.

The chain links TRBV7-2 to TRBJ2-7, with D possibly being TRBD2 (6 bases). Germline V CDR1 and CDR2: SGHTA, FQGNSA. V was shortened by 1 base and J by 3 bases, with 10 bases between the two germline ends. CDR3 length: 14 residues. The CDR3 spells CASSLEAGYYEQYF. The CDR3, as DNA: TGTGCCAGCAGCTTAGAGGCGGGGTACTACGAGCAGTACTTC.

The CDR3 loop reads CASSGTGRRAFF. CDR3 bases: TGTGCCAGCAGCGGGACAGGCCGCAGAGCTTTCTTT. The chain has TRBV6-5 and TRBJ1-1; 8 bases are shared with TRBD1. The CDR3 totals 12 residues. Trimming cost V 6 bases and J 10 bases; bases outside gene matches: 7. Looked up from germline, CDR1 is MNHEY and CDR2 is SVGAGI.

V gene TRBV24-1 combines with J gene TRBJ2-1; 11 nucleotides align to TRBD2. The CDR3 is made up of 18 amino acids. Germline CDR1 is KGHDR and CDR2 is SFDVKD. Germline trimming cut 0 bases from V and 10 bases from J; bases unmatched to any gene: 13. The CDR3 bases are TGTGCCACCAGTGATTTGCCCGGACTAGCGGGTCCTCTTGGGGAGCAGTTCTTC. Protein product: CATSDLPGLAGPLGEQFF.

The J gene is TRBJ1-6, the V gene TRBV27; TRBD1 aligns across 8 bases. V was pared by 4 bases and J by 7 bases, with 6 bases of the junction left unmatched. The CDR3 runs 15 residues. CDR1 and CDR2 (germline): MNHEY, SMNVEV (reference sequence). CDR3 amino acids: CASSSRQGMNSPLHF. The DNA for the CDR3 is TGTGCCAGCAGTTCCAGACAGGGGATGAATTCACCCCTCCACTTT.

V is TRBV16 and J is TRBJ2-7, with D maybe TRBD2 (7 bases). Per the germline V gene, CDR1 is KGHSY and CDR2 is FQNENV. This CDR3 contains 15 residues. V was pared by 4 bases and J by 7 bases, with 20 bases between. The CDR3 protein is CASSPIRGAHGEQYF. The CDR3 DNA sequence: TGTGCCAGCAGCCCCATCCGGGGGGCCCACGGGGAGCAGTACTTC.

This clone has a handful of counts. The chain is built from TRBV6-5 and TRBJ1-2; D is possibly TRBD1 (5 bases). The germline V and J ends were trimmed by 5 bases and 3 bases, with 10 bases remaining between them. Germline CDR1 and CDR2: MNHEY and SVGAGI. This CDR3 region has 13 residues. The CDR3 DNA follows: TGTGCCAGCAGTCCCGGGGACTACTATGGCTACACCTTC. This encodes CASSPGDYYGYTF.